This record looks at one TCR beta chain sequence and its context. The antigen remains undetermined. These data belong to a study of T cell responses to AZD1222 COVID-19 vaccine. Assay used: immunoSEQ multiplex PCR; TCRdb lists only in-frame clones, some missing. This sample yields 130,000 or so clones, of which roughly 91% are seen a single time; 11% belongs to the top ten. CDR1 is MNHEY and CDR2 is SMNVEV in the germline V gene (reference sequence). V lost 0 bases and J 2 bases, leaving 13 bases between the germline ends. The CDR3 sequence is 17 residues long. General study points: Clonal diversity was possibly underestimated, and the donors were mostly white British, with more females.

The source is an adult in good health. The J gene is TRBJ2-2, the V gene TRBV27; D is unresolved. The sample was peripheral blood, taken on day 0 of MenACWY control vaccination. CDR3 nucleotides: TGTGCCAGCAGTTTATCGACCGCGGTTGTTAACACCGGGGAGCTGTTTTTT. Its translation: CASSLSTAVVNTGELFF.